This TCR beta chain comes out of a study of CD8+ T cells in alopecia areata. Germline V gene sequence: CDR1 MDHEN, CDR2 SYDVKM. There are 14 residues in the CDR3. V lost 8 bases and J lost 1, with 14 bases in between. Extracted from the samples, RNA was reverse transcribed into cDNA to serve as the sequencing template. Using immunoSEQ multiplex PCR, the repertoire was profiled, and TCRdb retains in-frame clones only, with some absent. The repertoire includes about 98,000 clones, nearly 45% of them detected once, and 0.75% to 0.8% sits in the top ten. The sequenced sample was CD4+ T cells sorted from blood. The chain uses TRBV28 and TRBJ1-1, with D perhaps matching TRBD1 (5 bases). The TCR sequence derives from a human donor with alopecia areata. CDR3 sequence (DNA): TGTGCCAGCTGTCAGTGGCAGGGGAACACTGAAGCTTTCTTT. Translated: CASCQWQGNTEAFF. The whole variable domain, filled in from reference TRBV28 and TRBJ1-1, reads DVKVTQSSRYLVKRTGEKVFLECVQDMDHENMFWYRQDPGLGLRLIYFSYDVKMKEKGDIPEGYSVSREKKERFSLILESASTNQTSMYLCASCQWQGNTEAFFGQGTRLTVV.